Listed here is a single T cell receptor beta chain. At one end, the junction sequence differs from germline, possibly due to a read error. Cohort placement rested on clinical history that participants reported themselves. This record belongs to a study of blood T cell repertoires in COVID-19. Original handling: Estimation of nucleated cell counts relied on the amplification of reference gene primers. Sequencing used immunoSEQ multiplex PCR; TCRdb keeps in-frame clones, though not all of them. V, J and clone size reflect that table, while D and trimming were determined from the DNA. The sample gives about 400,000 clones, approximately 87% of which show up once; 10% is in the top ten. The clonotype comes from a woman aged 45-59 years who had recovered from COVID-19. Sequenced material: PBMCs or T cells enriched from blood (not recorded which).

In DNA, the CDR3 is TGTGCCAGCTCTTCCCCTAGCGGGGGAAGTTGGCTCTTC. Its protein is CASSSPSGGSWLF. The J gene is TRBJ2-1, the V gene TRBV28, with 10 bases that match TRBD2. CDR1 MDHEN and CDR2 SYDVKM come from the germline V gene. CDR3 size: 13 residues.